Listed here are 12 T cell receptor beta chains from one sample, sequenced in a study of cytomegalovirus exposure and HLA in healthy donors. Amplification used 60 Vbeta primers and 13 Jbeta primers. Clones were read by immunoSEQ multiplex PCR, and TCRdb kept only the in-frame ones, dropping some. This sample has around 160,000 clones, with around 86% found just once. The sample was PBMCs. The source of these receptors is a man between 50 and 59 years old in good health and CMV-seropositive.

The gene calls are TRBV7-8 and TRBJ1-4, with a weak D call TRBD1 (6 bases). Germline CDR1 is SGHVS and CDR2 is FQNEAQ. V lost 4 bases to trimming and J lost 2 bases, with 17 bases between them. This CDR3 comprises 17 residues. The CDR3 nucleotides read TGTGCCAGCAGCTACCAGGGGTTTATGACGACTAATGAAAAACTGTTTTTT. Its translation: CASSYQGFMTTNEKLFF.

CDR3 DNA sequence: TGTGCCAGCAAGGTGGCTAGCGGGATCTACGAGCAGTACTTC. This sequence encodes CASKVASGIYEQYF. This rearrangement joins TRBV27 to TRBJ2-7; 9 bases agree with TRBD2. The CDR3 contains 14 residues. CDR1 and CDR2 (germline): MNHEY, SMNVEV (reference sequence). The V segment lost 7 bases and the J segment 3 bases; nucleotides outside the gene matches: 7.

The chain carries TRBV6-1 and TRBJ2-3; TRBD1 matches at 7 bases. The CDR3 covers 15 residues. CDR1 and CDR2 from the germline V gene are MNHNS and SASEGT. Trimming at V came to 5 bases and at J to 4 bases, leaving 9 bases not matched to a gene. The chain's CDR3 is CASSPGQVLADTQYF. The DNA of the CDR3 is TGTGCCAGCAGTCCCGGACAGGTGCTGGCAGATACGCAGTATTTT.

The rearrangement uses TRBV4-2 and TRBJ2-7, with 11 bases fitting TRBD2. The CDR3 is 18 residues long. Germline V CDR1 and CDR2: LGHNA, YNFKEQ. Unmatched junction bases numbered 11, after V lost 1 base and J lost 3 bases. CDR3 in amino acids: CASSQVVAGGPPNYEQYF. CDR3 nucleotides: TGTGCCAGCAGCCAAGTCGTAGCGGGAGGGCCTCCTAACTACGAGCAGTACTTC.

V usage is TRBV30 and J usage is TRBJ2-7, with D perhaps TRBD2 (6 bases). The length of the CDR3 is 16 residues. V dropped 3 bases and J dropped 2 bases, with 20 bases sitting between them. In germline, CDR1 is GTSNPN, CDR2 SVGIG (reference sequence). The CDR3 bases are TGTGCCTGGAGCCCTAGCGCCTTACACATACCCTACGAGCAGTACTTC. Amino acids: CAWSPSALHIPYEQYF. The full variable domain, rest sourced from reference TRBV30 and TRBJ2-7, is SQTIHQWPATLVQPVGSPLSLECTVEGTSNPNLYWYRQAAGRGLQLLFYSVGIGQISSEVPQNLSASRPQDRQFILSSKKLLLSDSGFYLCAWSPSALHIPYEQYFGPGTRLTVT.

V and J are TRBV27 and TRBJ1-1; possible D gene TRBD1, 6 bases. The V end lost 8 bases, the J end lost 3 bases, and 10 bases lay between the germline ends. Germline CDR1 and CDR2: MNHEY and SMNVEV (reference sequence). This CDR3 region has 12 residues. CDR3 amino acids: CASWGGHTEAFF. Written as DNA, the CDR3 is TGTGCCAGCTGGGGGGGCCACACTGAAGCTTTCTTT.

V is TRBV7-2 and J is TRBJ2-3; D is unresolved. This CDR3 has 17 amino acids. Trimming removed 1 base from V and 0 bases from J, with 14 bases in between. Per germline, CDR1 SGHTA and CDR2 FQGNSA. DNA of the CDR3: TGTGCCAGCAGCTTAGGGGCAACCAGAGCTAGCACAGATACGCAGTATTTT. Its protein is CASSLGATRASTDTQYF.

CDR3 region: CASSPGQGQGTEAFF. The CDR3 DNA follows: TGTGCCAGCAGCCCAGGACAGGGGCAGGGTACTGAAGCTTTCTTT. The chain is built from TRBV7-9 and TRBJ1-1, with 9 bases fitting TRBD1. J lost 5 bases, V lost 5 bases, and 9 bases had no gene match. The germline V gene encodes CDR1 SEHNR and CDR2 FQNEAQ (reference sequence). The CDR3 is made up of 15 amino acids.

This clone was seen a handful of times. CDR3 coding DNA: TGTGCCAGCAGCCGCACCGGGGAGCTGTTTTTT. Amino acid sequence: CASSRTGELFF. J is TRBJ2-2 and V is TRBV28; D call uncertain. V lost 6 bases to trimming and J lost 4 bases, with 3 bases between them. The germline CDR1 and CDR2 sequences are MDHEN and SYDVKM. CDR3 length equals 11 residues.

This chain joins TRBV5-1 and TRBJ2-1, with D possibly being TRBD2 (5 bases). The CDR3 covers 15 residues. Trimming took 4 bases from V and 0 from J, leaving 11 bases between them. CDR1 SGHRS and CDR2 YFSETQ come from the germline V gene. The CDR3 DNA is TGCGCCAGCAGCCGGGGATCGAGCTCCTACAATGAGCAGTTCTTC. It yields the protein CASSRGSSSYNEQFF.

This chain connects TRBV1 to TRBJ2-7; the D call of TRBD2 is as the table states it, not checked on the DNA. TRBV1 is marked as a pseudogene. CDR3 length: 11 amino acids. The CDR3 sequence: CTSSHFYEQYF. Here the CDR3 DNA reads TGCACCAGCAGCCACTTCTACGAGCAGTACTTC.

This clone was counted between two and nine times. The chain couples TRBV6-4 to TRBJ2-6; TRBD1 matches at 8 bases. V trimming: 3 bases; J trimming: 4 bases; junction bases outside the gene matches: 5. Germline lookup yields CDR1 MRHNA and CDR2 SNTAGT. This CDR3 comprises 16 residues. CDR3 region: CASSEETGVGANVLTF. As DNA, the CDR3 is TGTGCCAGCAGTGAGGAGACAGGGGTCGGGGCCAACGTCCTGACTTTC.